This T cell receptor beta chain is drawn from a study of T cell responses to AZD1222 COVID-19 vaccine. Method: immunoSEQ multiplex PCR; TCRdb's copy keeps in-frame clones and lacks some. Among under 150,000 clones, roughly 92% were seen once, and the ten largest hold 0.85% to 1.3%. Doses given second, at about 4 or about 12 weeks, were pooled. The ends were cut back, 5 bases at V and 11 bases at J, with 21 bases in the middle. The CDR3 length is 14 residues. Germline CDR1 reads SGHTA; CDR2 reads FQGNSA. The TCR originated in an adult who received the AZD1222 COVID-19 vaccine. The source was peripheral blood, collected 28 days after the second AZD1222 dose. The rearrangement links TRBV7-2 to TRBJ1-1, with a possible D match to TRBD1 (5 bases). The DNA of the CDR3 is TGTGCCAGCAGCCGGGACCGAACATACAACGGGGCTTTCTTT. Protein: CASSRDRTYNGAFF. The full variable domain, in which reference TRBV7-2 and TRBJ1-1 provide the parts outside the CDR3, is GAGVSQSPSNKVTEKGKDVELRCDPISGHTALYWYRQSLGQGLEFLIYFQGNSAPDKSGLPSDRFSAERTGGSVSTLTIQRTQQEDSAVYLCASSRDRTYNGAFFGQGTRLTVV.